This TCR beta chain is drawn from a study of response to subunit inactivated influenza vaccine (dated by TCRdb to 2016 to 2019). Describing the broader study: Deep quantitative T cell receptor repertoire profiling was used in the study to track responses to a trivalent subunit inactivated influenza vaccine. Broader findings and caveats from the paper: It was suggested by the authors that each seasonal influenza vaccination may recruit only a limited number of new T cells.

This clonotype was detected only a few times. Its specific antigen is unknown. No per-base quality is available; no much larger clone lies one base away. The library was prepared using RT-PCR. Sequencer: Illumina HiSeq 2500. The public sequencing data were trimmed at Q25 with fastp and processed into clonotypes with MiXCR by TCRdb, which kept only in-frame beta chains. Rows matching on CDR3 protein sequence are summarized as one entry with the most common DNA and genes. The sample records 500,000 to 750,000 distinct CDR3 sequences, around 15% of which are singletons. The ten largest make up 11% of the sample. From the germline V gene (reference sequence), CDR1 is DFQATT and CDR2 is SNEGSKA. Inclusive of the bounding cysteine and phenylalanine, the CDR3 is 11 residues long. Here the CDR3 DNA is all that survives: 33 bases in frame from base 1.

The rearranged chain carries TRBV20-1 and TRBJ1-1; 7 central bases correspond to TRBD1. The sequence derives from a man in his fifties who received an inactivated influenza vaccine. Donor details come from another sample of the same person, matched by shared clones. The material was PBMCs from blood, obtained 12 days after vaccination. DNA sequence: TGCAGGATAGACAGGGAGGGGAAAGCTTTCTTT. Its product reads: CRIDREGKAFF.